The T cell receptor (beta chain) under discussion was sequenced for a study of control samples from healthy donors and cancer patients. V was pared by 5 bases and J by 10 bases, with 14 bases between. This CDR3 spans 12 amino acids. TCRdb keeps only in-frame clones here, not all; method: immunoSEQ multiplex PCR. The sample table sets out about 210,000 clones. The chain couples TRBV12-3 or TRBV12-4 to TRBJ1-1; the D gene is possibly TRBD1 (5 bases). The sample consisted of blood. This TCR derives from a woman aged 25-40 years in good health. CDR3 region: CASSLGPPLAFF. DNA of the CDR3: TGTGCCAGCAGTCTGGGACCGCCCTTAGCTTTCTTT.